The entry that follows covers one T cell receptor (beta chain) sequence. As yet, its antigen is unknown. The data were obtained in a study of OX40 agonist ivuxolimab in advanced cancers. Study summary: The dose-escalation cohort was approximately 84% male, with a mean age of about 56 years, ranging roughly 20 to 80. Study-level findings and limits: Among the lowest levels of clonal expansion were found in partial responders at 0.1-3.0 mg/kg.

Produced via immunoSEQ multiplex PCR; TCRdb's table is partial and in-frame only. The profile shows approximately 53,000 clones, over 85% of them singletons. The V and J ends lost 5 bases and 4 bases respectively, with 14 bases between them. Germline V gives CDR1 SGHAT, CDR2 FQNNGV. CDR3 length: 15 amino acids. This chain joins TRBV11-2 and TRBJ1-4; tentative D call: TRBD1 (6 bases). The sample in question was CD4+ or CD8+ T cells sorted from blood, obtained in a trial of the OX40 agonist ivuxolimab. The clonotype comes from an adult with an advanced solid tumor such as melanoma, head and neck, liver or kidney cancer. In DNA, the CDR3 is TGTGCCAGCAGCCAAGGGGGAGGGTATAATGAAAAACTGTTTTTT. It encodes CASSQGGGYNEKLFF. Supplemented by reference TRBV11-2 and TRBJ1-4, the full variable domain reads EAGVAQSPRYKIIEKRQSVAFWCNPISGHATLYWYQQILGQGPKLLIQFQNNGVVDDSQLPKDRFSAERLKGVDSTLKIQPAKLEDSAVYLCASSQGGGYNEKLFFGSGTQLSVL.